This is a list of T cell receptor beta chains from one sample in a study of patients and donors after allogeneic stem cell transplantation. TCRdb processed the RT-PCR reads anew with MiXCR; each CDR3 protein has one entry. Among about 110,000 distinct CDR3 sequences, around 33% were seen once, and the ten largest hold more than 25%. What was sequenced was blood, either unsorted or a sorted T cell fraction (not recorded which). The receptors stem from a human donor who was either an allogeneic HSCT recipient or a stem cell or donor lymphocyte infusion donor (not recorded which). It is not recorded whose cells these are; they may come from a transplant donor. CDR3s include the opening cysteine and the closing phenylalanine or tryptophan. Each record gives: V gene, J gene, clone size, D gene, CDR3 DNA, CDR3 protein. D genes are given only for firm matches. Part of the rows lack a size; the others show once, few, many or a class for expanded clones.

>TRBV12-3/TRBV12-4|TRBJ1-4|few|TRBD1
TGTGCCAGCAGCCCCCTGACAGGGGGCTTTGAAAAACTGTTTTTT
CASSPLTGGFEKLFF
>TRBV6-2/TRBV6-3|TRBJ2-1|few|TRBD2
TGTGCCAGCAGCAAGACCTTAGCGGGAGACATCTCCTACAATGAGCAGTTCTTC
CASSKTLAGDISYNEQFF
>TRBV5-1|TRBJ1-6|few|NA
TGCGCCAGCAGCTCACCGGGAGCAAATTCACCCCTCCACTTT
CASSSPGANSPLHF
>TRBV6-5|TRBJ1-5|NA|NA
TGTGCCAGCAGAGGTGGGGGGCTAGGGCAGCCCCAGCATTTT
CASRGGGLGQPQHF
>TRBV6-5|TRBJ1-1|NA|NA
TGTGCCAGCAGCCCCCCAGGGGTAAGGACTGAAGCTTTCTTT
CASSPPGVRTEAFF
>TRBV7-2|TRBJ1-2|many|NA
TGTGCCAGCAGCCGCCCTGGACACCTTATGGGCTACACCTTC
CASSRPGHLMGYTF
>TRBV11-2|TRBJ1-5|many|NA
TGTGCCAGCAGCTTATCGAAAGGGGATCAGCCCCAGCATTTT
CASSLSKGDQPQHF
>TRBV29-1|TRBJ1-5|NA|TRBD1
TGCAGCGTTGGGACAGGGCGCAATCAGCCCCAGCATTTT
CSVGTGRNQPQHF
>TRBV6-2/TRBV6-3|TRBJ2-2|NA|NA
TGTGCCAGCATTGGGTATGGAGGGAACACCGGGGAGCTGTTTTTT
CASIGYGGNTGELFF
>TRBV10-3|TRBJ1-2|NA|NA
TGTGCCATCAGTGAGGAGGGCTCCTATGGCTACACCTTC
CAISEEGSYGYTF
>TRBV29-1|TRBJ1-3|many|NA
TGCAGCGTCGTCAGCCGAAACACCATATATTTT
CSVVSRNTIYF
>TRBV27|TRBJ2-2|NA|NA
TGTGCCAGCAGTTTACTTTGGCTAAACACCGGGGAGCTGTTTTTT
CASSLLWLNTGELFF
>TRBV7-8|TRBJ2-7|many|NA
TGTGCCAGCAGGCAAACCGCCGACCGGGGGTACGAGCAGTACTTC
CASRQTADRGYEQYF
>TRBV19|TRBJ1-1|NA|NA
TGTGCCAGTAGTACGGGACCTACGCACACTGAAGCTTTCTTT
CASSTGPTHTEAFF
>TRBV27|TRBJ2-7|NA|NA
TGTGCCAGCATCCCGCTAGCGATGGGGGACCTACGAGAGCAGTACTTC
CASIPLAMGDLREQYF
>TRBV12-3/TRBV12-4|TRBJ2-7|NA|TRBD2
TGTGCCAGCAGTTTAGGGACTAGCGTAACCTACGAGCAGTACTTC
CASSLGTSVTYEQYF
>TRBV12-3/TRBV12-4|TRBJ1-2|few|NA
TGTGCCAGCAGTTTAGGGGGTCGGCAGGGCATTCAAGCTAACTATGGCTACACCTTC
CASSLGGRQGIQANYGYTF
>TRBV20-1|TRBJ1-4|NA|TRBD1
TGCAGTGCTAGCGCAGGGACAGGGGATGAAAAACTGTTTTTT
CSASAGTGDEKLFF
>TRBV20-1|TRBJ2-7|NA|TRBD2
TGCAGTGCTCGTCGGGCTAGCGGGAGAAACTACGAGCAGTACTTC
CSARRASGRNYEQYF
>TRBV27|TRBJ2-1|few|TRBD2
TGTGCCAGCAGTTTACGGCTAGCGGGAGACAATGAGCAGTTCTTC
CASSLRLAGDNEQFF
>TRBV29-1|TRBJ2-3|NA|NA
TGCAGCGTTGAACTCGGGGGAGTGGTAGATACGCAGTATTTT
CSVELGGVVDTQYF
>TRBV10-3|TRBJ2-5|few|NA
TGTGCCATCAGTAACCCAGAAGAGACCCAGTACTTC
CAISNPEETQYF
>TRBV5-6|TRBJ2-5|few|NA
TGTGCCAGCAGCTATTTCCCGTCCCACGGGAGAAACCAAGAGACCCAGTACTTC
CASSYFPSHGRNQETQYF
>TRBV6-5|TRBJ1-2|NA|TRBD1
TGTGCCAGCAGTTCGACAGGACAGGGTGGCTATGGCTACACCTTC
CASSSTGQGGYGYTF
>TRBV28|TRBJ2-4|NA|TRBD2
TGTGCCAGCAGCGACACCGCCGGCGGGAGTCTGTCGGCCCTAGCCAAAAACATTCAGTACTTC
CASSDTAGGSLSALAKNIQYF
>TRBV7-9|TRBJ2-7|NA|TRBD2
TGTGCCAGCAGCTCGACTAGCGCTGGGCAGTACGAGCAGTACTTC
CASSSTSAGQYEQYF
>TRBV12-3/TRBV12-4|TRBJ2-7|NA|NA
TGTGCCAGCAGCCCCGACGGAGAGCCCTACGAGCAGTACTTC
CASSPDGEPYEQYF
>TRBV12-3/TRBV12-4|TRBJ1-4|few|NA
TGTGCCAGCAGTTCTAACGGACCGACCCCCCCTAATGAAAAACTGTTTTTT
CASSSNGPTPPNEKLFF
>TRBV10-3|TRBJ2-1|NA|NA
TGTGCCATCAGTGAAGCTGGGGGGATCTACAATGAGCAGTTCTTC
CAISEAGGIYNEQFF
>TRBV5-5|TRBJ2-1|NA|NA
TGTGCCAGCAGCTCCCCCCGGGACAAGAGCTCCTACAATGAGCAGTTCTTC
CASSSPRDKSSYNEQFF
>TRBV20-1|TRBJ2-7|NA|TRBD2
TGCAGTGCCAAACGGACTAGCGGGACCTACGAGCAGTACTTC
CSAKRTSGTYEQYF
>TRBV5-6|TRBJ2-7|NA|NA
TGTGCCAGCAGCTTGATAAGTGGCAGAAGCTCCTACGAGCAGTACTTC
CASSLISGRSSYEQYF
>TRBV20-1|TRBJ1-1|few|NA
TGCAGTGCTAGAGGTAACTGGGGGCGGGCTGAAGCTTTCTTT
CSARGNWGRAEAFF
>TRBV28|TRBJ2-3|NA|NA
TGTGCCAGTGCGACGGGATACACAGATACGCAGTATTTT
CASATGYTDTQYF
>TRBV2|TRBJ1-4|NA|NA
TGTGCCAGCAGGTCTCCGGGGGTTAATGAAAAACTGTTTTTT
CASRSPGVNEKLFF
>TRBV11-1|TRBJ1-4|NA|TRBD1
TGTGCCAGCAGCTTAGGGGCGATGGGACAGCCAGCAACTAATGAAAAACTGTTTTTT
CASSLGAMGQPATNEKLFF
>TRBV7-9|TRBJ1-2|NA|NA
TGTGCCAGCAGCTTACTTCCCGGATTGGGGGGCTACACCTTC
CASSLLPGLGGYTF
>TRBV19|TRBJ2-1|NA|NA
TGTGCCAGTAGTACTGGGACTTCCTACAATGAGCAGTTCTTC
CASSTGTSYNEQFF
>TRBV20-1|TRBJ2-7|NA|NA
TGCAGTGCTGGTGGAGTTCTAACGGGCGAGCAGTACTTC
CSAGGVLTGEQYF
>TRBV27|TRBJ2-7|NA|TRBD2
TGTGCCAGCGGGACTAGCGCTGCCTACGAGCAGTACTTC
CASGTSAAYEQYF
>TRBV2|TRBJ2-7|NA|NA
TGTGCCAGCAGAGTTACAGGGTCGACCTACGAGCAGTACTTC
CASRVTGSTYEQYF
>TRBV11-2|TRBJ1-2|NA|TRBD1
TGTGCCAGCAGCTCCATTCGGGACAGGGGAGTGTTTGACTATGGCTACACCTTC
CASSSIRDRGVFDYGYTF
>TRBV20-1|TRBJ2-3|NA|TRBD2
TGCAGTGCTAGAGATGCGGGGACTAGCAGGTGGTGGGACACAGATACGCAGTATTTT
CSARDAGTSRWWDTDTQYF
>TRBV5-1|TRBJ1-1|few|NA
TGCGCCAGCAGCTTGTCAAGGGGAAATACTGAAGCTTTCTTT
CASSLSRGNTEAFF
>TRBV20-1|TRBJ1-5|NA|NA
TGCAGTGCTCGCGAGCGACCGCCGGGCAATCAGCCCCAGCATTTT
CSARERPPGNQPQHF
>TRBV5-1|TRBJ1-1|few|NA
TGCGCCAGCAGCTTGGCCGTCGGGGTGAACACTGAAGCTTTCTTT
CASSLAVGVNTEAFF
>TRBV5-5|TRBJ1-1|few|NA
TGTGCCAGCAGCTACGCAGCGGTCCTTGAAGCTTTCTTT
CASSYAAVLEAFF
>TRBV12-3/TRBV12-4|TRBJ2-3|NA|NA
TGTGCCAGCAGTTTTCACCCGGCTGCTAGCACAGATACGCGGTATTTT
CASSFHPAASTDTRYF
>TRBV7-7|TRBJ2-1|NA|TRBD2
TGTGCCAGCAGCTTCGCAGCGGGAGGTTTAAATGAGCAGTTCTTC
CASSFAAGGLNEQFF
>TRBV15|TRBJ2-7|NA|TRBD2
TGTGCCACCAGTCCCAAGCGGGATCACGAGCAGTACTTC
CATSPKRDHEQYF
>TRBV20-1|TRBJ2-1|NA|TRBD2
TGCAGTGCTGCTAGCGGGGCCTCCTACAATGAGCAGTTCTTC
CSAASGASYNEQFF
>TRBV29-1|TRBJ2-2|NA|TRBD1
TGCAGCGTCGGGACAGGTAGAGACACCGGGGAGCTGTTTTTT
CSVGTGRDTGELFF
>TRBV27|TRBJ2-1|NA|NA
TGTGCCAGCAGTTTGGTAACAGGCTCGGGTGAGCAGTTCTTC
CASSLVTGSGEQFF
>TRBV5-4|TRBJ2-5|few|NA
TGTGCCAGCAGCCTGGGGCCCCGGGAGACCCAGTACTTC
CASSLGPRETQYF
>TRBV29-1|TRBJ1-2|NA|TRBD1
TGCAGCGTTCCGGAGACAGGGATGATTGGCTACACCTTC
CSVPETGMIGYTF
>TRBV4-3|TRBJ2-3|NA|NA
TGCGCCAGCAGCCAAGGACCGAACGCAGATACGCAGTATTTT
CASSQGPNADTQYF
>TRBV6-2/TRBV6-3|TRBJ2-1|NA|NA
TGTGCCAGCAGTTCTCGAGAGGGTCGGGAGCAGTTCTTC
CASSSREGREQFF
>TRBV7-8|TRBJ2-3|NA|NA
TGTGCCAGCAGCTTTCCGGGAGTGAGGGGAGATACGCAGTATTTT
CASSFPGVRGDTQYF
>TRBV28|TRBJ2-4|few|NA
TGTGCCAGCAGGGGGAGCCTCAACCAAAACATTCAGTACTTC
CASRGSLNQNIQYF
>TRBV7-9|TRBJ1-2|many|TRBD1
TGTGCCAGCTCTTACAGGGGGAACTATGGCTACACCTTC
CASSYRGNYGYTF